These 13 T cell receptor beta chains were sequenced from one sample in a study of vaccination effects on CD4 cells after COVID-19. The repertoire was sequenced with immunoSEQ multiplex PCR; TCRdb's copy has only in-frame clones and lacks some. The sample yields more than 50,000 clones, more than 80% seen once. The antigens these receptors bind are not known. Antigen-specific CD4+ T cell clonotypes were called by their expansion after viral peptide-pool culture in ViraFEST. Scientists isolated CD4+ T cells after a roughly 9-day culture period ended. Material: CD4+ T cells from PBMCs cultured with HCoV-229E spike peptides, obtained before COVID-19 vaccination. These receptors all stem from a human donor who received a COVID-19 vaccine.

The rearrangement joins TRBV9 to TRBJ2-5; D gene ambiguous. Germline loops: CDR1 SGDLS, CDR2 YYNGEE. The CDR3 sequence is 13 residues long. With 7 bases removed from V and 3 bases from J, the gap between germline ends came to 13 bases. The CDR3 region is CASGPAQKETQYF. For the CDR3, the DNA is TGTGCCAGCGGTCCTGCACAGAAAGAGACCCAGTACTTC.

This chain uses TRBV6-2 or TRBV6-3 with TRBJ2-2; 9 nucleotides line up with TRBD2. CDR3 size: 17 residues. J was trimmed by 3 bases and V by 2 bases; bases with no gene match: 7. CDR1 is MNHEY, CDR2 SVGEGT, per germline. CDR3 region: CASSYSRAGGHTGELFF. The CDR3 region has the DNA TGTGCCAGCAGTTACAGTCGAGCGGGGGGACACACCGGGGAGCTGTTTTTT.

The V gene is TRBV30, the J gene TRBJ2-1; D gene uncertain. The CDR3 spans 11 residues. V was clipped by 0 bases and J by 9 bases, with 6 bases between them. Germline V lookup: CDR1 GTSNPN, CDR2 SVGIG (reference sequence). The DNA for the CDR3 is TGTGCCTGGAGTGTAAACAGTGAGCAGTTCTTC. Translating gives CAWSVNSEQFF.

The chain joins TRBV5-4 to TRBJ2-5; D gene uncertain. The germline V and J ends were trimmed by 0 bases and 7 bases, with 10 bases remaining between them. CDR3 length: 13 residues. Per the germline V gene, CDR1 is SGHNT and CDR2 is YYREEE (reference sequence). The CDR3 DNA is TGTGCCAGCAGCTTGGTCTCGTCCGGGACCCAGTACTTC. This sequence encodes CASSLVSSGTQYF.

This sequence joins TRBV3-1 (or the pseudogene TRBV3-2) and TRBJ2-2, with 13 bases lining up with TRBD2. Germline assignment: CDR1 LGHDT and CDR2 YNNKEL (reference sequence). There are 15 residues in the CDR3. V shed 4 bases and J 6 bases; nucleotides not matched to a gene: 2. CDR3 in amino acids: CASSLTSGGAGELFF. CDR3 nucleotide sequence: TGTGCCAGCAGCCTCACTAGCGGGGGGGCCGGGGAGCTGTTTTTT.

V usage is TRBV21-1 and J usage is TRBJ2-1; the table names TRBD1, a call not compared with the DNA. TRBV21-1 is an annotated pseudogene. The CDR3 runs 17 residues. The CDR3 sequence: CASSISDRQGNSDEQFF. The CDR3 DNA is TGTGCCAGCAGCATAAGTGACCGACAGGGGAATTCCGATGAGCAGTTCTTC.

V and J are TRBV4-1 and TRBJ2-7, with TRBD1 as a possible D gene (5 bases). The CDR3 has 19 residues. Trimming removed 0 bases from V and 1 base from J, with 22 bases in between. CDR1 is MGHRA and CDR2 is YSYEKL in the germline V gene. This chain's CDR3 is CASSQDYFVRAASSYEQYV. The CDR3, as DNA: TGCGCCAGCAGCCAAGATTATTTTGTCAGGGCTGCCAGTTCCTACGAGCAGTACGTC.

The chain carries TRBV5-1 and TRBJ1-2, with 7 positions matching TRBD1. This CDR3 has 14 amino acids. Looked up from germline, CDR1 is SGHRS and CDR2 is YFSETQ. V lost 3 bases to trimming and J lost 5 bases; unmatched junction nucleotides: 7. This CDR3 reads CASSSGQVGYGYTF. The CDR3 DNA reads as TGCGCCAGCAGCTCTGGACAGGTTGGTTATGGCTACACCTTC.

The genes are TRBV28 and TRBJ1-5; no clear D gene. Germline lookup yields CDR1 MDHEN and CDR2 SYDVKM. The CDR3 totals 15 residues. V gave up 6 bases and J gave up 2 bases, with 14 bases separating them. The chain's CDR3 is CASSRGGRGNQPQHF. The CDR3 DNA sequence: TGTGCCAGCAGCCGCGGCGGGCGCGGCAATCAGCCCCAGCATTTT.

The chain joins TRBV7-9 to TRBJ1-5; no definite D call. The V and J ends lost 5 bases and 7 bases respectively, with 9 bases between them. CDR3 length: 12 amino acids. Per germline, CDR1 SEHNR and CDR2 FQNEAQ (reference sequence). The CDR3 nucleotides read TGTGCCAGCAGCCGTCCGGAACAGCCCCAGCATTTT. Translating gives CASSRPEQPQHF.

This clone has a handful of counts. The chain employs TRBV10-1 and TRBJ2-3, with D perhaps TRBD1 (6 bases). V lost 7 bases and J lost 2, with 16 bases in between. Germline V lookup: CDR1 WNHNN, CDR2 SYGVQD (reference sequence). This CDR3 has 15 residues. The CDR3 loop reads CASNHPDRITDTQYF. In nucleotides, the CDR3 is TGCGCCAGCAATCACCCCGACAGGATCACAGATACGCAGTATTTT.

CDR3 sequence: CASSPGTATGELFF. The DNA for the CDR3 is TGTGCCAGCTCACCGGGGACAGCCACCGGGGAGCTGTTTTTT. This chain joins TRBV18 and TRBJ2-2; TRBD1 matches at 7 bases. The CDR3 is 14 residues long. Losses at the gene ends were 3 bases for V and 4 bases for J; bases not matched to a gene: 2. Germline values: CDR1 KGHSH, CDR2 LQKENI. The full variable domain, in which reference TRBV18 and TRBJ2-2 provide the parts outside the CDR3, is NAGVMQNPRHLVRRRGQEARLRCSPMKGHSHVYWYRQLPEEGLKFMVYLQKENIIDESGMPKERFSAEFPKEGPSILRIQQVVRGDSAAYFCASSPGTATGELFFGEGSRLTVL.

The rearrangement uses TRBV3-1 (or the pseudogene TRBV3-2) and TRBJ2-2; D possibly corresponds to TRBD2 (5 bases). Per germline, CDR1 LGHDT and CDR2 YNNKEL (reference sequence). The CDR3 has 14 residues. With 0 bases removed from V and 8 bases from J, the gap between germline ends came to 10 bases. The CDR3 coding sequence is TGTGCCAGCAGCCAAGATCGGGGTTCAGGGGAGCTGTTTTTT. Protein product: CASSQDRGSGELFF.